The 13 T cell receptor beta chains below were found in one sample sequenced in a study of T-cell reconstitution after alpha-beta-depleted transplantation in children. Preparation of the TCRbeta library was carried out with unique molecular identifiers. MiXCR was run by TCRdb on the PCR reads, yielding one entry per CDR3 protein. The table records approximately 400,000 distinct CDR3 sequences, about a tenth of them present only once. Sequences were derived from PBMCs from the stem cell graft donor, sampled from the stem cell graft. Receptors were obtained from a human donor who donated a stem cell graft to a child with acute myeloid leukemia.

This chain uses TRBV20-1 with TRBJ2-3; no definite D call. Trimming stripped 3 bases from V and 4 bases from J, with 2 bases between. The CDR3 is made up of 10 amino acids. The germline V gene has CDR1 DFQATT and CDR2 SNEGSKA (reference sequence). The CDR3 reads CSASSDTQYF. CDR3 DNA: TGCAGTGCTAGTTCAGATACGCAGTATTTT.

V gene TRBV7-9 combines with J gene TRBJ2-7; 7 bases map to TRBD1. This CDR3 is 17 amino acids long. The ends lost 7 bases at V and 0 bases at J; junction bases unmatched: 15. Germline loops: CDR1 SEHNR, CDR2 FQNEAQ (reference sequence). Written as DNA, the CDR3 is TGTGCCAGCATGTCGTCCCGGGACAGAAAGCCCTCCTACGAGCAGTACTTC. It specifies CASMSSRDRKPSYEQYF. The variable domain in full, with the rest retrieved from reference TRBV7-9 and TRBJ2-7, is DTGVSQNPRHKITKRGQNVTFRCDPISEHNRLYWYRQTLGQGPEFLTYFQNEAQLEKSRLLSDRFSAERPKGSFSTLEIQRTEQGDSAMYLCASMSSRDRKPSYEQYFGPGTRLTVT.

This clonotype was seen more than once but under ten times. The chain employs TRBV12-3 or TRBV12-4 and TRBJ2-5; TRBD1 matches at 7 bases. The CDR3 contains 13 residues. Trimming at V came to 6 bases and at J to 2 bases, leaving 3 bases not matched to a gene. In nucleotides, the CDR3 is TGTGCCAGCAGCGGACAGGTTCAAGAGACCCAGTACTTC. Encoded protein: CASSGQVQETQYF.

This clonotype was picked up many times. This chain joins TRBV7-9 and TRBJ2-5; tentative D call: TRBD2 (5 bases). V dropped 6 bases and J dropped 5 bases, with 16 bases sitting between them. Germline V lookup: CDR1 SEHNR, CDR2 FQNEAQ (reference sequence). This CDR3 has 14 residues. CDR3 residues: CASRPSGSGETQYF. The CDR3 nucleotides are TGTGCCAGCAGGCCCAGCGGTTCGGGGGAGACCCAGTACTTC. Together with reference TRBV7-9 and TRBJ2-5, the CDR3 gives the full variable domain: DTGVSQNPRHKITKRGQNVTFRCDPISEHNRLYWYRQTLGQGPEFLTYFQNEAQLEKSRLLSDRFSAERPKGSFSTLEIQRTEQGDSAMYLCASRPSGSGETQYFGPGTRLLVL.

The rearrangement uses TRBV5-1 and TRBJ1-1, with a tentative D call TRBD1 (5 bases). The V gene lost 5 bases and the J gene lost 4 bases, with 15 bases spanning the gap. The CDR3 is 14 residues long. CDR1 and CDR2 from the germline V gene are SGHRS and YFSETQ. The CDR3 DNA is TGCGCCAGCAGAGTGGGGGGATTGGGCACTGAAGCTTTCTTT. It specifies CASRVGGLGTEAFF.

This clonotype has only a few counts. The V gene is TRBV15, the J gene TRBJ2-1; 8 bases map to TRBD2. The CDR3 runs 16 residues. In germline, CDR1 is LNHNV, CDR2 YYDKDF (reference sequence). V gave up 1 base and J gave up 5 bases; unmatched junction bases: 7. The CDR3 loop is CATSRGSGRSDNEQFF. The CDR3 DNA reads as TGTGCCACCAGCAGAGGCAGCGGGAGAAGTGACAATGAGCAGTTCTTC.

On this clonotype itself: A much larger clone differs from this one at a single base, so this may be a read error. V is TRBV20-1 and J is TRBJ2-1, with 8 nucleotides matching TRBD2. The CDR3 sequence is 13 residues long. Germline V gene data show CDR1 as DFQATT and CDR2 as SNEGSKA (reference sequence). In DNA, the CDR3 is TGCAGGGCCAGCGGGGGAACCTACAATGAGCAGTTCTTC. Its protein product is CRASGGTYNEQFF.

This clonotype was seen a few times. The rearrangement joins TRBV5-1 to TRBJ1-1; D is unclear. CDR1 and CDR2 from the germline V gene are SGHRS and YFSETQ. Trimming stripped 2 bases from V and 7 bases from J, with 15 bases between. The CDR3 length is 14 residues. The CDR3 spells CASSFQSGTNEAFF. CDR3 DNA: TGCGCCAGCAGCTTCCAATCGGGAACCAATGAAGCTTTCTTT.

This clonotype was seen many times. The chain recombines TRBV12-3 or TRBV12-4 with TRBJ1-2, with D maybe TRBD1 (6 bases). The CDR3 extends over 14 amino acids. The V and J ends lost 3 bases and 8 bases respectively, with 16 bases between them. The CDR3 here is CASSFPSGAGGYTF. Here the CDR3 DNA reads TGTGCCAGCAGTTTCCCCTCGGGGGCGGGGGGCTACACCTTC.

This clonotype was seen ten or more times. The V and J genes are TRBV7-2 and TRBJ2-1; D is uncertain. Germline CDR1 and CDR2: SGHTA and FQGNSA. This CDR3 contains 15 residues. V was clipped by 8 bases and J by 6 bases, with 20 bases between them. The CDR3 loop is CASCPKTPLGNEQFF. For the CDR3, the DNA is TGTGCCAGCTGTCCCAAGACCCCTTTAGGCAATGAGCAGTTCTTC.

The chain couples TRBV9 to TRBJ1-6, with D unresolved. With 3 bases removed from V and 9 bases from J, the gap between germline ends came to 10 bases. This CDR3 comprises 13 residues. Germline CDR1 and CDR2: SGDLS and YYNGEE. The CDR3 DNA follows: TGTGCCAGCAGCGCACGGTTGAGTTCACCCCTCCACTTT. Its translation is CASSARLSSPLHF.

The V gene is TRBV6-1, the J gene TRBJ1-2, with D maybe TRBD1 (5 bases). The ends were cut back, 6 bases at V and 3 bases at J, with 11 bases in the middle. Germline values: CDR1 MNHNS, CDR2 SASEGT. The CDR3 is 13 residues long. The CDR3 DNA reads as TGTGCCAGCAGGCCCCCCAGGGACTATGGCTACACCTTC. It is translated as CASRPPRDYGYTF.

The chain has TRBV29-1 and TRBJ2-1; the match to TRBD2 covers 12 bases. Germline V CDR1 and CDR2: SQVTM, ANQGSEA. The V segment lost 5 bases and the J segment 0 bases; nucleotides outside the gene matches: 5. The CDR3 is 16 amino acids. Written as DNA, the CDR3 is TGCAGCGTTTCAGGACTAGCGGGACGCTCCTACAATGAGCAGTTCTTC. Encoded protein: CSVSGLAGRSYNEQFF.